The clone carrying this T cell receptor beta chain came up once. Its matching antigen is unknown. The junction and the germline gene differ at one end; a read error may be behind it. The time point here: patch test 2, 6 weeks after DPC sensitization. Treatment here: therapeutic diphenylcyclopropenone sensitization with weekly scalp DPC. Someone pulled total RNA out of unfractionated whole blood. TCRdb analysed the RACE reads with MiXCR anew, one entry per CDR3 protein. Of around 360,000 distinct CDR3 sequences listed, roughly 6% are singletons. The record originates from a study of human T cells and chemical hapten exposure. The CDR3 sequence is 13 residues long. The germline gives CDR1 ENHRY, CDR2 SYGVKD. Study-level results: Expanded TCRs produced significantly more large CDR3 similarity clusters than controls did.

The source material was whole blood, sampled in connection with sensitization to the hapten diphenylcyclopropenone (DPC). The rearrangement uses TRBV10-3 and TRBJ1-1, with D uncertain. The clonotype was recovered from a woman aged 18-30 years with alopecia areata. Some clones in this sample may be carry-over from other donors' samples. CDR3 sequence (DNA): TGTGCCAACAGTGAGGCCGAGGGAGGGGAAGCTTTCTTT. Protein: CANSEAEGGEAFF.